What follows is one TCR beta chain and its context. Antigen unknown. The sample comes from a study of T-cell memory formation after mild COVID-19. Across the whole study: TCR clusters were largely donor specific.

Findings and limits, study-wide: Clones that contracted from day 15 to 85 were balanced CD4/CD8, while later expanders leaned CD4+. The study detected some responding clones in pre-infection memory, suggesting cross-reactive memory joined.

TCRdb reanalysed the 5' RACE reads using MiXCR and keeps one entry per CDR3 protein. The repertoire has some 150,000 distinct CDR3 sequences, roughly 21% of them found once; the top ten carry around 2.5%. What was sequenced was PBMCs or a T cell subset sorted from them (not recorded which). The clonotype originates from an adult woman who had mild COVID-19 (a few samples of this study predate the infection). Cell type and time point are not known.

CDR3 protein: CASSSWGLLNTEAFF. For the CDR3, the DNA is TGTGCCAGCAGCTCCTGGGGACTGTTGAACACTGAAGCTTTCTTT. This rearrangement joins TRBV5-5 to TRBJ1-1, with D perhaps TRBD1 (5 bases). CDR3 size: 15 residues. Trimming left V 3 bases short and J 0 bases short, with 12 bases between. CDR1 and CDR2 (germline): SGHKS, YYEKEE (reference sequence).